The 22 T cell receptor beta chains in this list originate from one sample, sequenced in a study of T cell responses to AZD1222 COVID-19 vaccine. Repertoires were generated with immunoSEQ multiplex PCR, while TCRdb's copy carries only in-frame clones and drops some. In the table there are roughly 130,000 clones, 92% of which are singletons. The material sequenced was peripheral blood, taken 28 days after the second AZD1222 dose. Receptors originate from an adult who received the AZD1222 COVID-19 vaccine.

The V call is TRBV7-2, the J call TRBJ2-1; 8 bases are shared with TRBD2. The junction had 11 bases not matched to a gene; V was cut back by 6 bases and J by 7 bases. The CDR3 sequence is 15 residues long. The germline V gene has CDR1 SGHTA and CDR2 FQGNSA. The CDR3 nucleotides are TGTGCCAGCAGTCCGCCGGGGGGGCGACGTAATGAGCAGTTCTTC. This encodes CASSPPGGRRNEQFF.

The V and J genes are TRBV27 and TRBJ2-1; weak D call: TRBD1 (6 bases). V was pared by 1 base and J by 6 bases, with 19 bases between. The CDR3 is made up of 17 amino acids. Germline CDR1 MNHEY, CDR2 SMNVEV (reference sequence). CDR3 in DNA: TGTGCCAGCAGTTTATTTTTCCGCGGACAGTCGTCCAATGAGCAGTTCTTC. Translated, it gives CASSLFFRGQSSNEQFF.

Written as DNA, the CDR3 is TGTGCCAGCAGTTCCCTAAGCGGGGGGGCAGATACGCAGTATTTT. It encodes CASSSLSGGADTQYF. The chain joins TRBV6-5 to TRBJ2-3, with 10 bases that match TRBD2. With 4 bases clipped from V and 4 bases from J, the junction kept 5 bases outside the gene matches. The germline V gene encodes CDR1 MNHEY and CDR2 SVGAGI. The CDR3 totals 15 residues.

The chain recombines TRBV7-9 with TRBJ2-4; 10 nucleotides align to TRBD1. Germline V gives CDR1 SEHNR, CDR2 FQNEAQ (reference sequence). With V trimmed by 1 base and J by 2 bases, 5 bases remained unmatched. The CDR3 has 17 residues. The DNA of the CDR3 is TGTGCCAGCAGCTTAGGACAGGGGGCGCAGTCCAAAAACATTCAGTACTTC. It is translated as CASSLGQGAQSKNIQYF.

V is TRBV7-2 and J is TRBJ1-5, with unresolved D. This CDR3 spans 13 amino acids. Germline-derived CDR1 and CDR2 are SGHTA and FQGNSA. V lost 4 bases, J lost 10 bases, and 14 bases lay in between. CDR3 nucleotide sequence: TGTGCCAGCAGCTCGGTTTTTGAGGGCCCCCAGCATTTT. Residues: CASSSVFEGPQHF.

This rearrangement joins TRBV4-3 to TRBJ2-3; D is tentatively TRBD1 or TRBD2 (5 bases each). The germline V and J ends were trimmed by 3 bases and 1 base, with 17 bases remaining between them. The CDR3 covers 17 residues. Per the germline V gene, CDR1 is LGHNA and CDR2 is YSLEER. CDR3 region: CASSHGTLVERTDTQYF. The DNA of the CDR3 is TGCGCCAGCAGCCACGGGACCCTCGTCGAACGCACAGATACGCAGTATTTT.

CDR3 coding DNA: TGCGCCAGCAGCCAAGAGGTCGGTTACGAGCAGTACTTC. The encoded protein is CASSQEVGYEQYF. The chain joins TRBV4-1 to TRBJ2-7; D is ambiguous. Deletions cut 0 bases from V and 4 bases from J, with 7 bases between. The CDR3 runs 13 residues. The germline gives CDR1 MGHRA, CDR2 YSYEKL.

The chain couples TRBV14 to TRBJ2-7, with D perhaps matching TRBD2 (7 bases). V lost 2 bases and J lost 2, with 19 bases in between. CDR1 and CDR2 from the germline V gene are SGHDN and FVKESK. The CDR3 spans 17 residues. This CDR3 reads CASSQSRGAFGPYEQYF. The CDR3 DNA follows: TGTGCCAGCAGCCAATCCCGGGGGGCTTTTGGTCCCTACGAGCAGTACTTC.

The DNA of the CDR3 is TGTGCCAGCAGGACCCCCCAGGGTGACTATGGCTACACCTTC. It codes for CASRTPQGDYGYTF. The gene calls are TRBV6-5 and TRBJ1-2; maybe TRBD1 (5 bases). V was shortened by 6 bases and J by 3 bases, with 14 bases between the two germline ends. The length of the CDR3 is 14 residues. Germline-derived CDR1 and CDR2 are MNHEY and SVGAGI.

The chain uses TRBV19 and TRBJ2-2; no reliable D call. Germline CDR1 is LNHDA and CDR2 is SQIVND (reference sequence). Trimming took 3 bases from V and 5 from J, leaving 7 bases between them. The CDR3 is 13 residues long. The CDR3 is CASSMKGTGELFF. The CDR3 bases are TGTGCCAGTAGTATGAAGGGAACCGGGGAGCTGTTTTTT.

The rearrangement uses TRBV5-6 and TRBJ1-2, with a possible D match to TRBD1 (6 bases). There are 12 residues in the CDR3. The V end was cut by 5 bases, the J end by 3 bases, with 8 bases between. Germline values: CDR1 SGHDT, CDR2 YYEEEE. DNA for the CDR3: TGTGCCAGCAGTCGACAGGACTATGGCTACACCTTC. It specifies CASSRQDYGYTF.

This chain uses TRBV7-3 with TRBJ2-2, with 8 bases lining up with TRBD2. Germline assignment: CDR1 SGHTA and CDR2 FQGTGA. This CDR3 comprises 15 residues. V trimming: 9 bases; J trimming: 0 bases; junction bases outside the gene matches: 6. In nucleotides, the CDR3 is TGTGCCAGTCGCCGGGGGGGCTCGAACACCGGGGAGCTGTTTTTT. It is translated as CASRRGGSNTGELFF.

The CDR3 nucleotides read TGTGCCAGCAGCTTAATGTCCAGCTACGGCGGGGAGCTGTTTTTT. Translation: CASSLMSSYGGELFF. V gene TRBV7-2 combines with J gene TRBJ2-2; D gene ambiguous. V lost 2 bases and J lost 7, with 14 bases in between. The CDR3 loop spans 15 amino acids. Per the germline V gene, CDR1 is SGHTA and CDR2 is FQGNSA.

The chain recombines TRBV27 with TRBJ2-7; D gene ambiguous. This CDR3 has 15 residues. Germline CDR1 is MNHEY and CDR2 is SMNVEV (reference sequence). V gave up 2 bases and J gave up 3 bases, with 14 bases separating them. The DNA for the CDR3 is TGTGCCAGCAGTTTACAAGGGATAGTGGGCTACGAGCAGTACTTC. Translating gives CASSLQGIVGYEQYF.

The chain employs TRBV4-1 and TRBJ1-5; 8 bases match TRBD1. J was trimmed by 2 bases and V by 4 bases; bases with no gene match: 13. Germline CDR1 MGHRA, CDR2 YSYEKL. The CDR3 has 18 amino acids. In DNA form, the CDR3 reads TGCGCCAGCAGCCGAATACAAGCGACAGGGGCGGGCAATCAGCCCCAGCATTTT. This codes for CASSRIQATGAGNQPQHF.

The rearrangement uses TRBV7-6 and TRBJ1-2; D not certain. V shed 4 bases and J shed 7 bases, with 13 bases lying between them. The V gene's germline CDR1 is SGHVS and CDR2 FNYEAQ. The CDR3 contains 13 residues. The CDR3 loop is CASSYAGGGGYTF. The CDR3 nucleotides read TGTGCCAGCAGCTATGCTGGCGGAGGTGGCTACACCTTC.

V and J are TRBV6-5 and TRBJ2-5, with D perhaps TRBD1 (6 bases). Germline V lookup: CDR1 MNHEY, CDR2 SVGAGI. The CDR3 runs 15 residues. V lost 1 base to trimming and J lost 3 bases, with 12 bases between them. CDR3 coding DNA: TGTGCCAGCAGTTACTTTACGCAGGGGAAAGAGACCCAGTACTTC. It is translated as CASSYFTQGKETQYF.

The rearrangement links TRBV5-4 to TRBJ1-1; unclear D gene. Germline V gives CDR1 SGHNT, CDR2 YYREEE (reference sequence). The CDR3 totals 13 residues. V was pared by 7 bases and J by 1 base, with 11 bases between. The DNA for the CDR3 is TGTGCCAGCCGGGTCGCGGAGAACACTGAAGCTTTCTTT. It yields the protein CASRVAENTEAFF.

This chain links TRBV7-2 with TRBJ2-7; D is unresolved. Germline V gene sequence: CDR1 SGHTA, CDR2 FQGNSA. CDR3 length: 13 residues. The germline V and J ends were trimmed by 5 bases and 5 bases, with 13 bases remaining between them. CDR3 DNA: TGTGCCAGCAGCAGCCCCCCTGGCCACGAGCAGTACTTC. This codes for CASSSPPGHEQYF.

This chain links TRBV28 with TRBJ2-6; D gene uncertain. The ends were cut back, 7 bases at V and 8 bases at J, with 0 bases in the middle. Germline values: CDR1 MDHEN, CDR2 SYDVKM. There are 9 residues in the CDR3. In nucleotides, the CDR3 is TGTGCCAGCACCAACGTCCTGACTTTC. Protein sequence: CASTNVLTF.

The chain combines TRBV18 with TRBJ2-5, with a weak D call TRBD2 (5 bases). The V end lost 6 bases, the J end lost 1 base, and 9 bases lay between the germline ends. The CDR3 contains 13 residues. Germline-derived CDR1 and CDR2 are KGHSH and LQKENI. The DNA of the CDR3 is TGTGCCAGCTCGCCAGGACTCCAAGAGACCCAGTACTTC. This codes for CASSPGLQETQYF.

The chain joins TRBV24-1 to TRBJ2-3, with 13 bases that match TRBD2. CDR3 length: 16 amino acids. The J segment lost 4 bases and the V segment lost 4 bases, leaving 4 bases of the junction unmatched. Germline V CDR1 and CDR2: KGHDR, SFDVKD. The CDR3 coding sequence is TGTGCCACCAGTGAGTGGACTAGCGGGAGACCAGATACGCAGTATTTT. Translated, it gives CATSEWTSGRPDTQYF.